These 32 T cell receptor beta chains were sequenced from one sample in a study of blood T cell repertoires in COVID-19. Sequencing used immunoSEQ multiplex PCR; TCRdb keeps in-frame clones, though not all of them. This table holds around 700,000 clones, over 80% found once. The sample consisted of peripheral blood. The receptors come from a woman between 18 and 29 years old with acute or convalescent COVID-19.

This chain links TRBV4-1 with TRBJ2-7; the match to TRBD2 covers 9 bases. Germline CDR1 reads MGHRA; CDR2 reads YSYEKL. There are 17 residues in the CDR3. V lost 1 base to trimming and J lost 5 bases; unmatched junction nucleotides: 12. CDR3 nucleotides: TGCGCCAGCAGCCAAGCGGGGGGACTAGCCCAGAGGGACGAGCAGTACTTC. Translation: CASSQAGGLAQRDEQYF.

The chain recombines TRBV12-3 or TRBV12-4 with TRBJ1-1; D not certain. The V gene lost 6 bases and the J gene lost 4 bases, with 12 bases spanning the gap. The CDR3 spans 13 residues. CDR3: CASRPESFTEAFF. The DNA of the CDR3 is TGTGCCAGCAGACCCGAGAGTTTCACTGAAGCTTTCTTT.

The chain links TRBV2 to TRBJ1-5; 7 nucleotides match TRBD1. The trim removed 8 bases at V and 1 base at J, leaving 5 bases unmatched. CDR3 length: 14 amino acids. The germline V gene has CDR1 SNHLY and CDR2 FYNNEI. Written as DNA, the CDR3 is TGTGCCAGCCGACAGGGACACAGCAATCAGCCCCAGCATTTT. It translates to CASRQGHSNQPQHF.

CDR3 sequence (DNA): TGTGCCAGCAGCGTAGAAGCGCTTGTTATGAACACTGAAGCTTTCTTT. It specifies CASSVEALVMNTEAFF. The chain is built from TRBV9 and TRBJ1-1; D is ambiguous. V was trimmed by 0 bases and J by 0 bases, leaving 12 bases between them. Germline CDR1 and CDR2: SGDLS and YYNGEE. The CDR3 contains 16 residues.

This clone was detected once. V usage is TRBV9 and J usage is TRBJ2-7; D may be TRBD2 (5 bases). CDR1 is SGDLS, CDR2 YYNGEE, per germline. V was clipped by 6 bases and J by 2 bases, with 15 bases between them. The CDR3 spans 14 residues. This chain's CDR3 is CASTLDGGPYEQYF. The DNA for the CDR3 is TGTGCCAGCACTCTGGACGGAGGACCCTACGAGCAGTACTTC.

This chain joins TRBV5-6 and TRBJ1-6; 9 nucleotides match TRBD1. The CDR3 contains 16 residues. V dropped 4 bases and J dropped 7; count of bases not matched to a gene: 9. In germline, CDR1 is SGHDT, CDR2 YYEEEE. CDR3 protein: CASSLFGGQGNSPLHF. Here the CDR3 DNA reads TGTGCCAGCAGCCTCTTTGGGGGACAGGGAAATTCACCCCTCCACTTT.

The gene calls are TRBV5-5 and TRBJ1-6; D is uncertain. The V end was cut by 3 bases, the J end by 12 bases, with 25 bases between. The germline V gene has CDR1 SGHKS and CDR2 YYEKEE (reference sequence). This CDR3 is 17 amino acids long. DNA of the CDR3: TGTGCCAGCAGCTCCCAGCCTACAGCTCCCCAGTCCCAACCCCTCCACTTT. Encoded protein: CASSSQPTAPQSQPLHF.

The V call is TRBV5-1, the J call TRBJ2-7; weak D call: TRBD1 (6 bases). Trimming cost V 1 base and J 5 bases, with 10 bases left between them. The CDR3 runs 13 residues. CDR1 SGHRS and CDR2 YFSETQ come from the germline V gene. Here the CDR3 DNA reads TGCGCCAGCAGCTTGAGCTCAGGGGACGAGCAGTACTTC. Its translation: CASSLSSGDEQYF.

The chain couples TRBV5-1 to TRBJ2-5; D gene unclear. Looked up from germline, CDR1 is SGHRS and CDR2 is YFSETQ. The CDR3 covers 12 residues. Trimming left V 2 bases short and J 5 bases short, with 7 bases between. CDR3: CASSFELETQYF. DNA of the CDR3: TGCGCCAGCAGCTTTGAGTTGGAGACCCAGTACTTC.

The chain combines TRBV6-2 or TRBV6-3 with TRBJ2-3, with 11 bases that match TRBD2. The CDR3 runs to 18 residues. From germline, CDR1 is MNHEY and CDR2 SVGEGT. V shed 5 bases and J 1 base; nucleotides not matched to a gene: 11. As DNA, the CDR3 is TGTGCCAGCAGTAGGACTAGCGGGCGGCGAGGAGGCACAGATACGCAGTATTTT. Translation: CASSRTSGRRGGTDTQYF.

Points on this clone: Other DNA sequences within the sample encode an identical CDR3. The chain uses TRBV5-1 and TRBJ2-7; 8 bases line up with TRBD1. This CDR3 has 13 amino acids. The junction had 1 base not matched to a gene; V was cut back by 1 base and J by 4 bases. In germline, CDR1 is SGHRS, CDR2 YFSETQ. DNA for the CDR3: TGCGCCAGCAGCTTGACAGGGGGATACGAGCAGTACTTC. It yields the protein CASSLTGGYEQYF.

V gene TRBV2 combines with J gene TRBJ1-3; no clear D gene. Trimming removed 3 bases at V and 0 bases at J, with 12 bases between. CDR3 length equals 16 residues. Germline V lookup: CDR1 SNHLY, CDR2 FYNNEI. As DNA, the CDR3 is TGTGCCAGCAGTGAGTGGGCAGGCCACTCTGGAAACACCATATATTTT. This encodes CASSEWAGHSGNTIYF. Supplemented by reference TRBV2 and TRBJ1-3, the full variable domain reads EPEVTQTPSHQVTQMGQEVILRCVPISNHLYFYWYRQILGQKVEFLVSFYNNEISEKSEIFDDQFSVERPDGSNFTLKIRSTKLEDSAMYFCASSEWAGHSGNTIYFGEGSWLTVV.

The chain has TRBV15 and TRBJ2-1, with TRBD1 identical over 12 bases. V shed 3 bases and J 8 bases; nucleotides not matched to a gene: 8. The CDR3 has 16 amino acids. Germline V gene sequence: CDR1 LNHNV, CDR2 YYDKDF (reference sequence). For the CDR3, the DNA is TGTGCCACCAGCAGGGATTCCGGGACAGGGGGCTATGAGCAGTTCTTC. This translates into CATSRDSGTGGYEQFF.

J is TRBJ1-1 and V is TRBV4-1; the D gene is possibly TRBD1 (5 bases). From germline, CDR1 is MGHRA and CDR2 YSYEKL. The CDR3 runs 12 residues. Trimming pared 0 bases from V and 10 bases from J, leaving 9 bases between. Here the CDR3 DNA reads TGCGCCAGCAGCCAAGAAGCAGGGCTAGCTTTCTTT. Encoded protein: CASSQEAGLAFF.

The chain joins TRBV5-1 to TRBJ2-1; D is possibly TRBD2 (6 bases). Germline lookup yields CDR1 SGHRS and CDR2 YFSETQ. The germline V and J ends were trimmed by 2 bases and 5 bases, with 14 bases remaining between them. The CDR3 contains 15 residues. CDR3 in amino acids: CASSFWGDYDNEQFF. CDR3 sequence (DNA): TGCGCCAGCAGCTTCTGGGGGGATTATGACAATGAGCAGTTCTTC.

The gene calls are TRBV28 and TRBJ1-2; D is ambiguous. The germline gives CDR1 MDHEN, CDR2 SYDVKM. Trimming removed 5 bases from V and 9 bases from J, with 7 bases in between. The CDR3 sequence is 10 residues long. CDR3 sequence: CASSANSYTF. The CDR3 region has the DNA TGTGCCAGCAGTGCCAACAGCTACACCTTC.

The CDR3 DNA follows: TGTGCCAGCAGTTATGGCATTGAAGCTTTCTTT. It encodes CASSYGIEAFF. The chain combines TRBV12-3 or TRBV12-4 with TRBJ1-1; D unclear. V gave up 4 bases and J gave up 7 bases, with 7 bases separating them. This CDR3 spans 11 amino acids.

The rearrangement links TRBV7-9 to TRBJ2-3; 16 bases match TRBD2. There are 16 residues in the CDR3. V trimming: 4 bases; J trimming: 6 bases; junction bases outside the gene matches: 4. Per the germline V gene, CDR1 is SEHNR and CDR2 is FQNEAQ (reference sequence). DNA for the CDR3: TGTGCCAGCAGCTCGGGACTAGCGGGGGGGCCCGATACGCAGTATTTT. This codes for CASSSGLAGGPDTQYF. Variable domain in full (rest from reference TRBV7-9 and TRBJ2-3): DTGVSQNPRHKITKRGQNVTFRCDPISEHNRLYWYRQTLGQGPEFLTYFQNEAQLEKSRLLSDRFSAERPKGSFSTLEIQRTEQGDSAMYLCASSSGLAGGPDTQYFGPGTRLTVL.

The chain carries TRBV6-5 and TRBJ1-1; D is possibly TRBD1 (5 bases). This CDR3 spans 14 amino acids. Germline CDR1 MNHEY, CDR2 SVGAGI. Trimming removed 4 bases at V and 0 bases at J, with 9 bases between. CDR3 residues: CASSWTIVNTEAFF. CDR3 coding DNA: TGTGCCAGCAGTTGGACAATCGTGAACACTGAAGCTTTCTTT.

The chain has TRBV11-2 and TRBJ1-2; TRBD1 is a possible D gene (6 bases). CDR3 size: 15 residues. CDR1 is SGHAT and CDR2 is FQNNGV in the germline V gene. V lost 3 bases and J 4 bases, leaving 15 bases between the germline ends. This CDR3 reads CASSFSGTRGYGYTF. The DNA for the CDR3 is TGTGCCAGCAGCTTTTCAGGGACAAGGGGCTATGGCTACACCTTC. Filled out from reference TRBV11-2 and TRBJ1-2, the complete variable domain reads EAGVAQSPRYKIIEKRQSVAFWCNPISGHATLYWYQQILGQGPKLLIQFQNNGVVDDSQLPKDRFSAERLKGVDSTLKIQPAKLEDSAVYLCASSFSGTRGYGYTFGSGTRLTVV.

DNA for the CDR3: TGTGCCGCCCCCCCCAGGCGGGTAAACTATGGCTACACCTTC. Protein: CAAPPRRVNYGYTF. The V call is TRBV9, the J call TRBJ1-2; no reliable D call. The CDR3 loop spans 14 amino acids. Germline CDR1 SGDLS, CDR2 YYNGEE. The V gene lost 10 bases and the J gene lost 2 bases, with 18 bases spanning the gap.

This clone was recorded once. This chain connects TRBV7-3 to TRBJ2-2; TRBD1 aligns across 7 bases. Germline trimming cut 4 bases from V and 0 bases from J; bases unmatched to any gene: 8. Germline lookup yields CDR1 SGHTA and CDR2 FQGTGA. The CDR3 contains 17 residues. The CDR3 bases are TGTGCCAGCAGCTGGGATGGGGGACAGCCGAACACCGGGGAGCTGTTTTTT. Protein product: CASSWDGGQPNTGELFF.

The chain employs TRBV7-2 and TRBJ1-2, with D perhaps matching TRBD1 (5 bases). V was pared by 4 bases and J by 5 bases, with 11 bases between. This CDR3 comprises 13 residues. Germline CDR1 is SGHTA and CDR2 is FQGNSA. The CDR3 region has the DNA TGTGCCAGCAGCTGGGAGGGGCCGTATGGCTACACCTTC. Its translation: CASSWEGPYGYTF.

V usage is TRBV6-5 and J usage is TRBJ1-2; TRBD1 matches at 10 bases. This CDR3 is built from 16 residues. The germline V gene has CDR1 MNHEY and CDR2 SVGAGI. V was pared by 2 bases and J by 8 bases, with 11 bases of the junction left unmatched. The chain's CDR3 is CASSYDRGLATGGYTF. In DNA form, the CDR3 reads TGTGCCAGCAGTTACGACAGGGGGCTCGCTACAGGGGGCTACACCTTC.

The J gene is TRBJ2-5, the V gene TRBV4-3; D is perhaps TRBD1 (5 bases). The CDR3 is 15 residues long. The germline V gene encodes CDR1 LGHNA and CDR2 YSLEER. V shed 0 bases and J shed 7 bases, with 15 bases lying between them. CDR3 amino acids: CASSQDSARAVTQYF. CDR3 sequence (DNA): TGCGCCAGCAGCCAAGATTCAGCCAGGGCGGTGACCCAGTACTTC.

The V gene is TRBV20-1, the J gene TRBJ1-5; D is undetermined. This CDR3 comprises 11 residues. The V and J ends lost 7 bases and 2 bases respectively, with 6 bases between them. CDR1 and CDR2 (germline): DFQATT, SNEGSKA (reference sequence). CDR3 sequence reads: CSVEGNQPQHF. CDR3 DNA sequence: TGCAGTGTAGAAGGCAATCAGCCCCAGCATTTT.

This sequence joins TRBV6-5 and TRBJ1-1, with no clear D. Germline V gene sequence: CDR1 MNHEY, CDR2 SVGAGI. Trimming took off 4 bases at V and 5 bases at J, with 5 bases between the two ends. The CDR3 is 11 amino acids. The CDR3 sequence is CASSFGTEAFF. DNA for the CDR3: TGTGCCAGCAGTTTCGGGACTGAAGCTTTCTTT.

The rearrangement uses TRBV10-2 and TRBJ2-2, with TRBD1 matching 7 bases. This CDR3 comprises 15 residues. V lost 6 bases, J lost 2 bases, and 6 bases stayed unmatched. CDR1 is WSHSY and CDR2 is SAAADI in the germline V gene. The CDR3 DNA is TGCGCCAGCAGGGGGACAGAAACTAACACCGGGGAGCTGTTTTTT. Translated, it gives CASRGTETNTGELFF.

This clone was counted a single time. The V gene is TRBV19, the J gene TRBJ1-2; unclear D gene. Between the trimmed V and J ends, which lost 8 bases and 5 bases, there was a span of 9 bases. In germline, CDR1 is LNHDA, CDR2 SQIVND (reference sequence). The CDR3 runs to 11 residues. The CDR3 region has the DNA TGTGCCAGTGCGTCCGCATATGGCTACACCTTC. It encodes CASASAYGYTF. The full variable domain, with the rest looked up from reference TRBV19 and TRBJ1-2, is DGGITQSPKYLFRKEGQNVTLSCEQNLNHDAMYWYRQDPGQGLRLIYYSQIVNDFQKGDIAEGYSVSREKKESFPLTVTSAQKNPTAFYLCASASAYGYTFGSGTRLTVV.

V is TRBV3-1 (or the pseudogene TRBV3-2) and J is TRBJ1-1; D not resolved. Germline CDR1 is LGHDT and CDR2 is YNNKEL (reference sequence). The CDR3 contains 14 residues. The V end lost 2 bases, the J end lost 0 bases, and 7 bases lay between the germline ends. CDR3 sequence reads: CASSQSGLNTEAFF. CDR3 nucleotides: TGTGCCAGCAGCCAATCGGGTTTGAACACTGAAGCTTTCTTT.

The chain carries TRBV24-1 and TRBJ2-3; weak D call: TRBD1 (5 bases). In germline, CDR1 is KGHDR, CDR2 SFDVKD. The V gene lost 7 bases and the J gene lost 0 bases, with 16 bases spanning the gap. There are 16 residues in the CDR3. In DNA form, the CDR3 reads TGTGCCACCAGGGGGCGCGCCCCTAGTAGCACAGATACGCAGTATTTT. Translation gives CATRGRAPSSTDTQYF.

This chain links TRBV12-3 or TRBV12-4 with TRBJ2-7; D might be TRBD2 (6 bases). The CDR3 length is 12 residues. V shed 3 bases and J shed 8 bases, with 11 bases lying between them. The CDR3 region is CASSLVREKQYF. CDR3 nucleotides: TGTGCCAGCAGTTTGGTGCGGGAAAAGCAGTACTTC.